This TCR beta chain was observed in a study of identical twins. Findings and caveats of the study: The degree of excess twin sharing was weaker in beta out-of-frame sequences. Zero-insertion analyses were open to partial confounding by invariant MAIT and iNKT cells. Clonotypes of the beta chain that were abundant in cord blood carried fewer insertions (memory repertoires showed none).

V was clipped by 5 bases and J by 2 bases, with 12 bases between them. The CDR3 length is 14 residues. In this sample, this clonotype turned up many times. Its matching antigen is unknown. Each cDNA held unique molecular identifiers, and template switching gave it a universal primer site. MiXCR was run by TCRdb on the 5' RACE reads, yielding one entry per CDR3 protein. Of around 200,000 distinct CDR3 sequences in the sample, roughly a tenth were seen once. The sequenced material came from memory (CD45RO+) T cells sorted from blood. The chain links TRBV12-3 or TRBV12-4 to TRBJ1-2; D may be TRBD1 (5 bases). This receptor was identified in a woman aged 18-35 years in good health. The CDR3 DNA sequence: TGTGCCAGCAGTGCCCGACAGAGGAACTATGGCTACACCTTC. Its protein is CASSARQRNYGYTF.